What follows is one T cell receptor beta chain and its context. The sample is drawn from a study of spatial heterogeneity in lung cancer. Study overall: Around two years after resection was the median timing of the follow-up PBMC samples, which were sequenced when available.

Time point indicated: blood at routine non-recurrence follow-up after resection. Tumor, nontumor lung or frozen PBMC supplied whole RNA that was sequenced unsorted. V lost 5 bases to trimming and J lost 3 bases; unmatched junction nucleotides: 10. This CDR3 region has 16 residues. TCRdb reprocessed the 5' RACE reads with MiXCR, giving one entry per CDR3 protein. The table lists about 120,000 distinct CDR3 sequences, 9% to 15% of them singletons. V is TRBV12-3 or TRBV12-4 and J is TRBJ1-5; the match to TRBD1 covers 7 bases. The receptor comes from a male donor with early-stage non-small cell lung cancer. The material was PBMCs, obtained at follow-up. CDR3 bases: TGTGCCAGCAGTCCGGCCTGGACAGGCGACAATCAGCCCCAGCATTTT. Translated, it gives CASSPAWTGDNQPQHF.